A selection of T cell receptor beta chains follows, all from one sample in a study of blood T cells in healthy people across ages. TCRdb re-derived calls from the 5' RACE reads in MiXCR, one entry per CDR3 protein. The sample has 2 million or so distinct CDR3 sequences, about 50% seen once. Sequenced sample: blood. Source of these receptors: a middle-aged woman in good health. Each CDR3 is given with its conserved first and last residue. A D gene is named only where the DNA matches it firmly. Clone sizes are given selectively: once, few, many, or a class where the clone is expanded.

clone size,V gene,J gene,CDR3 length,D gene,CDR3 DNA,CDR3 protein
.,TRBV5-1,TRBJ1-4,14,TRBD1,TGCGCCAGCAGCTCCGGGACAGCGACCGAAAAACTGTTTTTT,CASSSGTATEKLFF
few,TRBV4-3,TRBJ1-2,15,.,TGCGCCAGCAGCCAGGGGACGGAGACACGGTATGGCTACACCTTC,CASSQGTETRYGYTF
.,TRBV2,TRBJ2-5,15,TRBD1,TGTGCCAGCAGTGATCAGGGGGCCCCACGAGAGACCCAGTACTTC,CASSDQGAPRETQYF
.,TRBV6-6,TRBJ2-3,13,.,TGTGCGACCCGGGACCAGAGGTGGGATACGCAGTATTTT,CATRDQRWDTQYF
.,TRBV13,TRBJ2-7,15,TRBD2,TGTGCCAGCAGCTTAGGCCTGGGACTAGCGGACGAGCAGTACTTC,CASSLGLGLADEQYF
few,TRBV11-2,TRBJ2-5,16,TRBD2,TGTGCCAGCAGCTCGGGACTAGCGGGCCACCAAGAGACCCAGTACTTC,CASSSGLAGHQETQYF
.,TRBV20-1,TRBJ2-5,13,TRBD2,TGCAGTGCCCGACTAGCGGGGTGGGAGACCCAGTACTTC,CSARLAGWETQYF
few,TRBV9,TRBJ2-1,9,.,TGTGCCAGCAGCGTAGATAAGTTCTTC,CASSVDKFF
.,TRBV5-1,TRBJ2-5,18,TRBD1,TGCGCCAGCAGCTTGAGGCCTGACAGGACAGGTTCACAAGAGACCCAGTACTTC,CASSLRPDRTGSQETQYF
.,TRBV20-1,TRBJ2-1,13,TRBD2,TGCAGTGAGACAAGCGGGGGGTGCAATGAGCAGTTCTTC,CSETSGGCNEQFF
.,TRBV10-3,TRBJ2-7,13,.,TGTGCCATCAGTGAGAGGGGCCCCTACGAGCAGTACTTC,CAISERGPYEQYF
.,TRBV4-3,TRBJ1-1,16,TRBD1,TGCGCCAGCAGCCAAGATCGGGACAGCTTGAACACTGAAGCTTTCTTT,CASSQDRDSLNTEAFF
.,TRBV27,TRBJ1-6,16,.,TGTGCCAGCAGTTTAAACCCTACAGGGAACAATTCACCCCTCCACTTT,CASSLNPTGNNSPLHF
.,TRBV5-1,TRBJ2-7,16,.,TGCGCCAGCAGCTTGGCCATCGGGGAGTTGGCCTACGAGCAGTACTTC,CASSLAIGELAYEQYF
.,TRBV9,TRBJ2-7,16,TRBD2,TGTGCCAGCAGCCCCACCGGGACTAGCGGGGGGCACGAGCAGTACTTC,CASSPTGTSGGHEQYF
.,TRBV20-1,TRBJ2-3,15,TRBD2,TGCAGTGCTGAAGAAGGTAGCGGGGGATCAGATACGCAGTATTTT,CSAEEGSGGSDTQYF
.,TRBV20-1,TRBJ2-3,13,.,TGCAGTGCTAACCGGGACGGCACAGATACGCAGTATTTT,CSANRDGTDTQYF
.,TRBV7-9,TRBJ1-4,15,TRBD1,TGTGCCAGCAGCTTAGAGGGGGCGGTCGGTGAAAAACTGTTTTTT,CASSLEGAVGEKLFF
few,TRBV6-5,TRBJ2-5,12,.,TGTGCCAGCGTGGGTCGGGAAGAGACCCAGTACTTC,CASVGREETQYF
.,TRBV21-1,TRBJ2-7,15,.,TGTGCCAGCAGCAAAGGAGGCTACCTCGCCTACGAGCAGTACTTC,CASSKGGYLAYEQYF
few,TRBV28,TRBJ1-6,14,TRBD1,TGTGCCAGCACATCGTGGGACAGAGATTCACCCCTCCACTTT,CASTSWDRDSPLHF
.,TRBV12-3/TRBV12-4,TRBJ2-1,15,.,TGTGCCAGCAGTTTTCAGGCACTCATAGGGAATGAGCAGTTCTTC,CASSFQALIGNEQFF
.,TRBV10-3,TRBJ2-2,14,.,TGTGCCATCAGTGAGCGACCGAACACCGGGGAGCTGTTTTTT,CAISERPNTGELFF
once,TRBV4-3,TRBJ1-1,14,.,TGCGCCAGCAGCGGTGGGCAGTCGGACACTGAAGCTTTCTTT,CASSGGQSDTEAFF
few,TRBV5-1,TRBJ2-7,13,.,TGCGCCAGCAGCTTGGAGCCCCACTACGAGCAGTACTTC,CASSLEPHYEQYF
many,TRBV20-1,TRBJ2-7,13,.,TGCAGTGCTAGAGTCCACGCCGGGCGCGAGCAGTACTTC,CSARVHAGREQYF
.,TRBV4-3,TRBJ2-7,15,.,TGCGCCAGCAGCCAAGATGGTGGTAGTCCCTACGAGCAGTACTTC,CASSQDGGSPYEQYF
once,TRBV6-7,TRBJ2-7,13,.,TGTGCCAGCAGTGACGGACCCTTTTACGAGCAGTACTTC,CASSDGPFYEQYF
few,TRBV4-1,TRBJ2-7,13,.,TGCGCCAGCAGCCAAGAAGAGGAGGACGAGCAGTACTTC,CASSQEEEDEQYF
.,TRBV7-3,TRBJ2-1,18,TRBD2,TGTGCCAGCAGCTTAAGCTTCGCACTAGCGGGGGGTTACAATGAGCAGTTCTTC,CASSLSFALAGGYNEQFF
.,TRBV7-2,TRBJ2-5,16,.,TGTGCCAGCAGCGAACCGGGGACCAGGGGCTTCAATGAGCAGTACTTC,CASSEPGTRGFNEQYF